Listed here are 17 T cell receptor delta chains from one sample, sequenced in a study of γδ T cells in repeated Plasmodium falciparum infection. TCRdb re-called the multiplex PCR reads through CATT. This sample yields tens of thousands of delta-chain clones, of which around 1.5% are seen a single time; 15% belongs to the top ten. Vgamma9/Vdelta2+ and Vdelta2-negative gammadelta T cells were flow-sorted from PBMC for bulk sequencing. Sequenced input: gamma-delta T cells from blood. The receptors derive from a pool of human donors (malaria-infected and uninfected, not separated).

This clone came up a few times. TCRdb attributes to this sequence the protein of a much larger clone, which differs from the DNA translation at residue 14; a read error is likely, and the protein displayed is translated from the DNA. V is TRDV1 and J is TRDJ1; 8 nucleotides match TRDD3. J was trimmed by 0 bases and V by 5 bases; bases with no gene match: 23. The germline V gene has CDR1 TSWWSYY and CDR2 QGS. The CDR3 totals 21 residues. As DNA, the CDR3 is TGTGCTCTTGGGTCACGGTTAAAGGGACAACTACTGGGGGTGTACACCGATAAACTCATCTTT. Translated, it gives CALGSRLKGQLLGVYTDKLIF.

This clone was seen ten or more times. This DNA translates differently at residue 2 from the TCRdb protein, which is that of a much larger clone; a read error is likely, and the protein shown is the DNA's own translation. J is TRDJ1 and V is TRDV2; 9 positions match TRDD3. Germline CDR1 and CDR2: GEAIGNYY and EKD. There are 17 residues in the CDR3. CDR3 sequence (DNA): TGTTCCTGTGACACCTTACTGGGGGACCCATACACCGATAAACTCATCTTT. It is translated as CSCDTLLGDPYTDKLIF.

CDR3: CAFRKPTKLGDTFTDKLIF. In DNA form, the CDR3 reads TGTGCCTTTCGGAAACCAACCAAACTGGGGGATACCTTCACCGATAAACTCATCTTT. The chain has TRDV3 and TRDJ1; TRDD3 aligns across 12 bases. TCRdb records no J gene; here it was assigned by comparing the DNA to germline. V lost 2 bases, J lost 1 base, and 17 bases stayed unmatched. Germline V gene lookup returns CDR1 TVYSNPD and CDR2 GDNSRS (reference sequence). This CDR3 spans 19 amino acids.

Of note for this clone: This likely reflects a read error, since a far larger clone is one base away. Other DNA sequences of this sample code for an identical CDR3. V gene TRDV1 combines with J gene TRDJ1; 13 bases agree with TRDD3. The J gene, absent from TCRdb, was called here by matching the DNA to germline. Unmatched junction bases numbered 23, after V lost 3 bases and J lost 1 base. The germline V gene has CDR1 TSWWSYY and CDR2 QGS. The CDR3 is 23 amino acids. This CDR3 is CALGDRGRPWSILGDTSTDKLIF. CDR3 sequence (DNA): TGTGCTCTTGGGGACCGGGGGCGGCCTTGGAGCATACTGGGGGATACGTCCACCGATAAACTCATCTTT.

This clone was counted between two and nine times. For this DNA, TCRdb reports the protein of a much larger clone, which diverges at residue 7, most likely from a read error; the protein presented here is translated directly from the DNA. This chain uses TRDV1 with TRDJ1; 12 nucleotides align to TRDD3. Losses at the gene ends were 2 bases for V and 5 bases for J; bases not matched to a gene: 21. This CDR3 comprises 21 residues. Germline V gives CDR1 TSWWSYY, CDR2 QGS. The chain's CDR3 is CALGEFAAVLGDTVVMDKLIF. The CDR3 DNA reads as TGTGCTCTTGGGGAATTCGCGGCGGTACTGGGGGATACTGTCGTCATGGATAAACTCATCTTT.

This clone is labeled medium-sized. The genes are TRDV1 and TRDJ1; the D gene is possibly TRDD3 (5 bases). The germline gives CDR1 TSWWSYY, CDR2 QGS. Trimming stripped 3 bases from V and 4 bases from J, with 27 bases between. CDR3 length: 19 residues. In nucleotides, the CDR3 is TGTGCTCTTGGGGACGCTATCCAAGCTGGGCCGATTCCGTACGATAAACTCATCTTT. The encoded protein is CALGDAIQAGPIPYDKLIF.

In its sample, this clone was seen a few times. One base separates it from a far larger clone, so it is likely a read error. This chain connects TRDV3 to TRDJ1, with 12 positions matching TRDD3. TCRdb lists no J gene, so it was determined here by aligning the DNA to germline. Germline lookup yields CDR1 TVYSNPD and CDR2 GDNSRS (reference sequence). There are 20 residues in the CDR3. The CDR3 region has the DNA TGCGCCTTACTCTTCCGAGGGCTGAGGTACTGGGGGATACCGGGCGATAAACTCATCTTT. Its protein is CALLFRGLRYWGIPGDKLIF.

This clone showed up just a few times. A far larger clone is only one base removed, so a read error is likely. This sample includes further DNA sequences coding for the same CDR3. The chain carries TRDV1 and TRDJ1; 9 bases line up with TRDD3. The J gene is not listed in TCRdb, so it was assigned here from a DNA match to germline. V was clipped by 5 bases and J by 7 bases; unmatched bases: 32. The CDR3 is made up of 22 amino acids. Germline CDR1 TSWWSYY, CDR2 QGS. The CDR3 here is CALGIRNVRPTSLGDLRGKLIF. CDR3 nucleotide sequence: TGTGCTCTTGGGATCCGCAACGTCCGTCCTACCTCACTGGGGGACCTAAGAGGTAAACTCATCTTT.

A few counts support this clone. A far larger clone differs by one base, so this is likely a read error. In the same sample, other DNA sequences code for this CDR3. V and J are TRDV3 and TRDJ1; 13 bases align to TRDD3. CDR1 and CDR2 from the germline V gene are TVYSNPD and GDNSRS (reference sequence). The CDR3 extends over 20 amino acids. In DNA, the CDR3 is TGTGCCTGGAGAAACCCTTCCTTCACTGGGGGATACGTCCACCGGGGAAAACTGATCTTT. This gives the protein CAWRNPSFTGGYVHRGKLIF.

This clone was picked up many times. This clone may be a read error of a much larger clone one base away. The chain combines TRDV1 with TRDJ1, with no clear D. Because TCRdb records no J gene, it was assigned here through a match of the DNA to germline. Trimming shortened V by 0 bases and J by 8 bases, and 25 bases separated the two germline ends. This CDR3 contains 18 residues. The V gene's germline CDR1 is TSWWSYY and CDR2 QGS. CDR3 residues: CALGELFPIPGESGKLIF. The CDR3 DNA reads as TGTGCTCTTGGGGAACTTTTCCCCATTCCGGGCGAATCTGGCAAACTCATCTTT.

This clone came up a few times. This DNA translates differently at residue 4 from the TCRdb protein, which is that of a much larger clone; a read error is likely, and the protein shown is the DNA's own translation. The rearrangement uses TRDV1 and TRDJ1, with 10 bases that match TRDD3. TCRdb carries no J gene annotation; the J gene was assigned here by matching the DNA with germline. The CDR3 extends over 22 amino acids. Looked up from germline, CDR1 is TSWWSYY and CDR2 is QGS. The CDR3 DNA is TGTGCTCTTAGGGAACTAAGCTACAACGTCTTACTGGGGGATGCTTACACCGATAAACTCATCTTT. The encoded protein is CALRELSYNVLLGDAYTDKLIF.

The sample holds many counts of this clone. This likely traces to a read error, being one base from a far larger clone. In the same sample, other DNA sequences code for this CDR3. The rearrangement joins TRDV2 to TRDJ3, with TRDD3 matching over 10 bases. Assignment of the J gene here rests on matching the DNA to germline, because TCRdb gives none. V was pared by 0 bases and J by 2 bases, with 3 bases of the junction left unmatched. The germline gives CDR1 GEAIGNYY, CDR2 EKD. The CDR3 is 18 amino acids. The CDR3 DNA reads TGTGCCTGTGACACCGTGCTGGGGGATACCTGGGACACCCGACAGATGTTTTTC. This codes for CACDTVLGDTWDTRQMFF.

A note on this clone: The protein TCRdb gives is from a much larger clone and does not agree with this DNA's translation at residue 10, likely a read error; the protein shown here comes from the DNA. The gene calls are TRDV3 and TRDJ1; 12 bases are shared with TRDD3. CDR1 TVYSNPD and CDR2 GDNSRS come from the germline V gene (reference sequence). The CDR3 length is 21 residues. DNA for the CDR3: TGTGCTTTCCCAGGAACCCCCCCGTGGGTCTGGGGGATACGGGGATCCGATAAACTCATCTTT. Encoded protein: CAFPGTPPWVWGIRGSDKLIF.

This clone was detected a few times. This DNA's translation and the protein TCRdb lists, from a much larger clone, do not match at residue 12, likely due to a read error; the protein shown is translated from the DNA. This rearrangement joins TRDV1 to TRDJ3, with a tentative D call TRDD3 (5 bases). The J gene is not listed in TCRdb, so it was assigned here from a DNA match to germline. The CDR3 totals 17 residues. In germline, CDR1 is TSWWSYY, CDR2 QGS. CDR3 residues: CALGVNHRPWDNRQMFF. As DNA, the CDR3 is TGTGCTCTTGGGGTAAACCACAGGCCCTGGGACAACCGACAGATGTTTTTC.

Many counts were recorded for this clone. The amino acid sequence in TCRdb belongs to a much larger clone and departs from this DNA's translation at residue 11, likely a sequencing read error; the sequence shown is translated from the DNA. The V call is TRDV1, the J call TRDJ1, with D perhaps TRDD2 or TRDD3 (8 bases each). Here the J gene was assigned by germline matching of the DNA, as TCRdb has none. Germline CDR1 is TSWWSYY and CDR2 is QGS. The CDR3 runs to 22 residues. Trimming removed 5 bases at V and 2 bases at J, with 36 bases between. Here the CDR3 reads CALGPPSLPMALGGSTTDKLIF. CDR3 in DNA: TGTGCTCTTGGGCCACCAAGCCTTCCTATGGCACTGGGGGGGTCCACGACCGATAAACTCATCTTT.

Many counts were recorded for this clone. TCRdb shows a much larger clone's protein in place of this DNA's translation, and the two differ at residue 13, likely through a read error; the protein shown is translated from the DNA. The V gene is TRDV1, the J gene TRDJ1; no clear D gene. The germline V gene encodes CDR1 TSWWSYY and CDR2 QGS. The CDR3 totals 14 residues. CDR3 region: CALGEIEYTDKLTF. As DNA, the CDR3 is TGTGCTCTTGGGGAGATAGAGTACACCGATAAACTCACCTTT.

Comment on this clone: This DNA's translation and the protein TCRdb lists, from a much larger clone, do not match at residue 15, likely due to a read error; the protein shown is translated from the DNA. The chain is built from TRDV3 and TRDJ1; 7 nucleotides line up with TRDD3. Germline values: CDR1 TVYSNPD, CDR2 GDNSRS (reference sequence). The CDR3 consists of 19 residues. CDR3: CAQISSPYWGLRGTGKLIF. CDR3 coding DNA: TGTGCCCAGATTTCCTCCCCGTACTGGGGACTACGTGGCACCGGTAAACTCATCTTT.